Below, 10 T cell receptor beta chains from the same sample are listed, as sequenced in a study of cytomegalovirus exposure and HLA in healthy donors. The PCR used 60 Vbeta and 13 Jbeta primers. Assay used: immunoSEQ multiplex PCR; TCRdb lists only in-frame clones, some missing. The table has 90,000 to 150,000 clones, roughly three quarters seen once. The specimen was PBMCs. The receptors come from a woman in her thirties or forties in good health and CMV-seropositive.

This chain joins TRBV30 and TRBJ1-2, with no clear D. With 0 bases removed from V and 7 bases from J, the gap between germline ends came to 15 bases. Per germline, CDR1 GTSNPN and CDR2 SVGIG (reference sequence). The CDR3 consists of 14 residues. CDR3 sequence (DNA): TGTGCCTGGAGTGTACGGTCCGGAGGAGTTGGCTACACCTTC. Its protein product is CAWSVRSGGVGYTF.

The chain has TRBV5-4 and TRBJ1-2; weak D call: TRBD1 (6 bases). Germline values: CDR1 SGHNT, CDR2 YYREEE (reference sequence). Trimming shortened V by 4 bases and J by 0 bases, and 13 bases separated the two germline ends. The CDR3 contains 15 residues. CDR3: CASSTGQLPNYGYTF. CDR3 in DNA: TGTGCCAGCAGCACCGGACAGCTACCTAACTATGGCTACACCTTC.

This chain uses TRBV2 with TRBJ2-3, with no clear D. Germline V lookup: CDR1 SNHLY, CDR2 FYNNEI. This CDR3 is 16 amino acids long. Trimming pared 2 bases from V and 1 base from J, leaving 13 bases between. The CDR3 coding sequence is TGTGCCAGCAGTGAAAGGAGCGCCCTTCGCACAGATACGCAGTATTTT. The encoded protein is CASSERSALRTDTQYF.

The CDR3 sequence is CSLSTGYGYTF. The CDR3 DNA reads as TGCAGCCTCTCGACTGGCTATGGCTACACCTTC. The chain links TRBV29-1 to TRBJ1-2; D remains ambiguous. V shed 8 bases and J shed 4 bases, with 11 bases lying between them. The CDR3 spans 11 residues. Germline V gene data show CDR1 as SQVTM and CDR2 as ANQGSEA.

The rearrangement links TRBV7-2 to TRBJ2-5, with 8 bases aligning to TRBD1. Trimming took 5 bases from V and 7 from J; bases not matched to a gene: 6. Germline V CDR1 and CDR2: SGHTA, FQGNSA. The CDR3 loop spans 13 amino acids. The CDR3 DNA reads as TGTGCCAGCAGCAGTGGACAGGGAGTGACCCAGTACTTC. Protein product: CASSSGQGVTQYF.

The chain links TRBV5-1 to TRBJ2-3; 10 bases are a match to TRBD2. This CDR3 comprises 15 residues. V lost 4 bases to trimming and J lost 5 bases; unmatched junction nucleotides: 7. Germline CDR1 is SGHRS and CDR2 is YFSETQ. CDR3 sequence reads: CASSLSGGAGDTQYF. CDR3 DNA sequence: TGCGCCAGCAGCCTAAGCGGGGGGGCCGGAGATACGCAGTATTTT.

The rearrangement joins TRBV19 to TRBJ1-6; 8 nucleotides align to TRBD1. Germline V gives CDR1 LNHDA, CDR2 SQIVND (reference sequence). V gave up 6 bases and J gave up 7 bases; unmatched junction bases: 11. The CDR3 sequence is 16 residues long. The CDR3 loop reads CASRIEGQVVNSPLHF. CDR3 DNA sequence: TGTGCCAGTAGGATCGAGGGACAGGTAGTGAATTCACCCCTCCACTTT.

The chain joins TRBV10-1 to TRBJ2-7; D unresolved. Germline V gene sequence: CDR1 WNHNN, CDR2 SYGVQD (reference sequence). The CDR3 has 11 residues. The V end lost 8 bases, the J end lost 0 bases, and 5 bases lay between the germline ends. CDR3 DNA: TGCGCCAGCGCCAGCTCCTACGAGCAGTACTTC. As protein: CASASSYEQYF.

The genes are TRBV6-1 and TRBJ2-7; 9 positions match TRBD1. The V gene's germline CDR1 is MNHNS and CDR2 SASEGT. The CDR3 loop spans 14 amino acids. V was pared by 8 bases and J by 0 bases, with 5 bases of the junction left unmatched. Written as DNA, the CDR3 is TGTGCCAGCGCGACAGGGGGAAACTCCTACGAGCAGTACTTC. The encoded protein is CASATGGNSYEQYF.

This chain connects TRBV11-3 to TRBJ2-3; 7 bases are shared with TRBD1. CDR3 length: 13 amino acids. CDR1 and CDR2 (germline): SGHNT, YENEEA. V lost 6 bases to trimming and J lost 1 base; unmatched junction nucleotides: 1. The CDR3 sequence is CASRTGGTDTQYF. CDR3 nucleotide sequence: TGTGCCAGCAGAACAGGGGGCACAGATACGCAGTATTTT. The full variable domain, its missing parts supplied by reference TRBV11-3 and TRBJ2-3, is EAGVVQSPRYKIIEKKQPVAFWCNPISGHNTLYWYLQNLGQGPELLIRYENEEAVDDSQLPKDRFSAERLKGVDSTLKIQPAELGDSAVYLCASRTGGTDTQYFGPGTRLTVL.